The clone carrying this T cell receptor beta chain was picked up many times. The library had UMIs added by 3' ligation of an oligonucleotide to TCR cDNA. Germline assignment: CDR1 MNHNS and CDR2 SASEGT. CDR3 length: 16 residues. Trimming took 3 bases from V and 4 from J, leaving 16 bases between them. These data are taken from a study of naive and memory T cell subsets. Ligated cDNA underwent four rounds of PCR with nested alpha and beta constant region primers and SP2. TCRdb analysed the 5' RACE reads with MiXCR anew, one entry per CDR3 protein. The repertoire holds 58,000 or so distinct CDR3 sequences, with 6.5% to 8.5% as singletons.

The receptor was derived from a female donor in good health. V usage is TRBV6-1 and J usage is TRBJ2-1, with D possibly being TRBD1 (6 bases). CDR3 DNA sequence: TGTGCCAGCAGTGACCTGGCAGGGGATGTTTACAATGAGCAGTTCTTC. Encoded protein: CASSDLAGDVYNEQFF.